The 23 T cell receptor beta chains reported below all come from one sample, sequenced in a study of T cells in Graves' hyperthyroidism and ophthalmopathy. It was RNA transcripts that yielded the amplified TCR beta CDR3 regions. In the first-round RT-PCR of the TCR CDR3, the HTBI primer set was used. TCRdb re-called the multiplex PCR reads with MiXCR, one entry per CDR3 protein. This sample has hundreds of thousands of distinct CDR3 sequences, with about a sixth found just once. The specimen was blood. These receptor sequences come from a woman between 40 and 50 years old with Graves' ophthalmopathy.

Many counts were recorded for this clonotype. This chain links TRBV5-1 with TRBJ1-1; maybe TRBD1 (5 bases). CDR3 length: 14 residues. V was trimmed by 4 bases and J by 6 bases, leaving 16 bases between them. The V gene's germline CDR1 is SGHRS and CDR2 YFSETQ. This CDR3 is CASSTRDVGAEAFF. Written as DNA, the CDR3 is TGCGCCAGCAGCACTCGGGACGTAGGCGCTGAAGCTTTCTTT.

This clonotype was recorded a few times. The gene calls are TRBV7-2 and TRBJ2-1; 8 positions agree with TRBD2. Trimming cost V 2 bases and J 7 bases; bases outside gene matches: 4. This CDR3 spans 14 amino acids. Germline-derived CDR1 and CDR2 are SGHTA and FQGNSA. The CDR3 protein is CASSLWTSSNEQFF. The CDR3 DNA reads as TGTGCCAGCAGCTTATGGACTAGCAGTAATGAGCAGTTCTTC. The variable domain in full, with the rest retrieved from reference TRBV7-2 and TRBJ2-1, is GAGVSQSPSNKVTEKGKDVELRCDPISGHTALYWYRQSLGQGLEFLIYFQGNSAPDKSGLPSDRFSAERTGGSVSTLTIQRTQQEDSAVYLCASSLWTSSNEQFFGPGTRLTVL.

The sample holds many counts of this clonotype. The chain has TRBV11-2 and TRBJ2-5; D gene unclear. CDR1 and CDR2 (germline): SGHAT, FQNNGV. CDR3 length equals 13 residues. Trimming cost V 7 bases and J 2 bases, with 11 bases left between them. The CDR3 DNA reads TGTGCCAGCATGCGGACCCGACAAGAGACCCAGTACTTC. Encoded protein: CASMRTRQETQYF.

This sequence joins TRBV19 and TRBJ1-2; a weak D match, TRBD1 (5 bases). Germline V gene lookup returns CDR1 LNHDA and CDR2 SQIVND (reference sequence). Trimming shortened V by 5 bases and J by 4 bases, and 11 bases separated the two germline ends. This CDR3 comprises 13 residues. CDR3 loop: CASSEGTIYGYTF. Written as DNA, the CDR3 is TGTGCCAGTAGTGAGGGGACCATCTATGGCTACACCTTC. Full variable domain (outside the CDR3, taken from reference TRBV19 and TRBJ1-2): DGGITQSPKYLFRKEGQNVTLSCEQNLNHDAMYWYRQDPGQGLRLIYYSQIVNDFQKGDIAEGYSVSREKKESFPLTVTSAQKNPTAFYLCASSEGTIYGYTFGSGTRLTVV.

Only a few counts were recorded for this clonotype. The CDR3 DNA reads as TGCGCCAGCAGCACCTCAGCGGGAGGGAACACCGGGGAGCTGTTTTTT. The encoded protein is CASSTSAGGNTGELFF. The chain links TRBV5-1 to TRBJ2-2, with TRBD2 matching over 9 bases. This CDR3 is 16 amino acids long. Germline V gives CDR1 SGHRS, CDR2 YFSETQ. V gave up 4 bases and J gave up 1 base; unmatched junction bases: 5.

Many counts were recorded for this clonotype. The chain combines TRBV30 with TRBJ2-7; TRBD2 is a possible D gene (7 bases). V was clipped by 4 bases and J by 4 bases, with 20 bases between them. The CDR3 is 15 amino acids. The V gene's germline CDR1 is GTSNPN and CDR2 SVGIG (reference sequence). For the CDR3, the DNA is TGTGCCTGGACCGTAGGGGGGGGTCACAGGTACGAGCAGTACTTC. This translates into CAWTVGGGHRYEQYF.

This clonotype came up many times. The V and J genes are TRBV3-1 and TRBJ2-3; TRBD2 agrees at 12 bases. V trimming: 1 base; J trimming: 2 bases; junction bases outside the gene matches: 4. Germline loops: CDR1 LGHDT, CDR2 YNNKEL (reference sequence). The CDR3 is 17 amino acids. CDR3 sequence (DNA): TGTGCCAGCAGCCAAGTAAGACTAGCGGGAGTCACAGATACGCAGTATTTT. Translated, it gives CASSQVRLAGVTDTQYF.

This clonotype was observed once. The V gene is TRBV20-1, the J gene TRBJ2-3; D is ambiguous. The DNA end favors TRBJ1-5, so the J call may be wrong. Germline V gene data show CDR1 as DFQATT and CDR2 as SNEGSKA (reference sequence). The CDR3 has 17 amino acids. CDR3: CSASSSQTGGPTDTQHF. The CDR3, as DNA: TGCAGTGCTTCCTCTTCCCAGACGGGAGGGCCCACAGATACGCAGCATTTT.

This clonotype was seen many times. The CDR3 DNA is TGCGCCAGCAGCTTGGGACAGCTAAATGAAAAACTGTTTTTT. This sequence encodes CASSLGQLNEKLFF. The chain combines TRBV5-1 with TRBJ1-4; weak D call: TRBD1 (5 bases). Trimming took 0 bases from V and 5 from J, leaving 8 bases between them. The CDR3 runs to 14 residues. CDR1 and CDR2 (germline): SGHRS, YFSETQ.

This clonotype was recorded at least ten times. The gene calls are TRBV5-1 and TRBJ2-7, with TRBD1 as a possible D gene (5 bases). The CDR3 has 14 residues. Germline V gene sequence: CDR1 SGHRS, CDR2 YFSETQ. V gave up 3 bases and J gave up 1 base, with 11 bases separating them. The CDR3 here is CASSSPQDSYEQYF. CDR3 bases: TGCGCCAGCAGCTCACCACAGGATTCCTACGAGCAGTACTTC.

The CDR3 DNA follows: TGCAGTGCTCAACTACCTAAGCGCGCGAATGAGCAGTTCTTC. Residues: CSAQLPKRANEQFF. The rearrangement joins TRBV20-1 to TRBJ2-1, with D unclear. CDR3 length: 14 amino acids. Germline-derived CDR1 and CDR2 are DFQATT and SNEGSKA (reference sequence). The V and J ends lost 5 bases and 7 bases respectively, with 18 bases between them.

This clonotype was observed at least ten times. The chain combines TRBV20-1 with TRBJ1-2; D gene unclear. Germline V gives CDR1 DFQATT, CDR2 SNEGSKA (reference sequence). There are 13 residues in the CDR3. V lost 6 bases, J lost 4 bases, and 15 bases lay in between. CDR3 nucleotides: TGCAGTGCCCTTCCTCCAGTACCCTATGGCTACACCTTC. Protein product: CSALPPVPYGYTF.

About this clonotype itself: A much larger clone lies one base from this, so it may be a read error. The chain links TRBV12-3 or TRBV12-4 to TRBJ2-3, with D perhaps given as TRBD1 or TRBD2 (6 bases each). This CDR3 is 13 amino acids long. The CDR3 sequence is CAGSTRGADTQYF. The DNA for the CDR3 is TGTGCCGGCAGTACGAGGGGGGCAGATACGCAGTATTTT.

Details on this clonotype: A much larger clone lies one base from this, so it may be a read error. This chain uses TRBV7-9 with TRBJ2-5, with 7 nucleotides matching TRBD1. Germline values: CDR1 SEHNR, CDR2 FQNEAQ (reference sequence). This CDR3 contains 14 residues. CDR3 DNA sequence: TGTGCCAGCAGCCCGACGACAGGGTTAGAGACCCAGTGCTTC. Encoded protein: CASSPTTGLETQCF. Filled out from reference TRBV7-9 and TRBJ2-5, the complete variable domain reads DTGVSQNPRHKITKRGQNVTFRCDPISEHNRLYWYRQTLGQGPEFLTYFQNEAQLEKSRLLSDRFSAERPKGSFSTLEIQRTEQGDSAMYLCASSPTTGLETQCFGPGTRLLVL.

The CDR3 DNA follows: TGTGCCAGCAGCGCCCAGTCGGAGACCCAGTACTTC. Its translation: CASSAQSETQYF. The chain recombines TRBV6-4 with TRBJ2-5; D not resolved. Per the germline V gene, CDR1 is MRHNA and CDR2 is SNTAGT. V gave up 6 bases and J gave up 5 bases, with 10 bases separating them. The CDR3 contains 12 residues.

This clonotype was seen ten or more times. The chain combines TRBV2 with TRBJ2-5; 10 bases align to TRBD1. Germline CDR1 is SNHLY and CDR2 is FYNNEI. This CDR3 is built from 20 residues. With V trimmed by 3 bases and J by 4 bases, 20 bases remained unmatched. The CDR3 coding sequence is TGTGCCAGCAGTGATCCCCGGAGACAGGGGGCGCCGACTGGACGAGAGACCCAGTACTTC. Its translation is CASSDPRRQGAPTGRETQYF.

This clonotype appeared many times. V is TRBV5-1 and J is TRBJ2-3; 8 positions match TRBD2. V lost 0 bases, J lost 5 bases, and 8 bases stayed unmatched. The germline CDR1 and CDR2 sequences are SGHRS and YFSETQ. CDR3 length equals 16 residues. The CDR3 region is CASSLAPGGQRDTQYF. Written as DNA, the CDR3 is TGCGCCAGCAGCTTGGCCCCGGGGGGGCAAAGAGATACGCAGTATTTT.

The genes are TRBV28 and TRBJ2-1; D is unclear. The V gene lost 6 bases and the J gene lost 7 bases, with 10 bases spanning the gap. The CDR3 spans 12 residues. Germline CDR1 MDHEN, CDR2 SYDVKM. CDR3 residues: CASRHGVNEQFF. Written as DNA, the CDR3 is TGTGCCAGCAGACACGGAGTGAATGAGCAGTTCTTC.

This clonotype was recorded a few times. The chain uses TRBV18 and TRBJ1-3; D is possibly TRBD1 (5 bases). Trimming pared 0 bases from V and 4 bases from J, leaving 13 bases between. The CDR3 contains 16 residues. From germline, CDR1 is KGHSH and CDR2 LQKENI. CDR3 in amino acids: CASSPPARGWGNTIYF. As DNA, the CDR3 is TGTGCCAGCTCACCACCAGCGAGGGGATGGGGAAACACCATATATTTT.

This clonotype was seen more than once but under ten times. This rearrangement joins TRBV13 to TRBJ2-1; unclear D gene. Germline V gene lookup returns CDR1 PRHDT and CDR2 FYEKMQ (reference sequence). The CDR3 extends over 15 amino acids. Trimming took 5 bases from V and 0 from J, leaving 11 bases between them. In DNA, the CDR3 is TGTGCCAGCAGCAGAGCGACGAGCTCCTACAATGAGCAGTTCTTC. It codes for CASSRATSSYNEQFF.

This clonotype was recorded a few times. The CDR3 DNA is TGCAGCGTTGAAGGCGGCCACAATGAGCAGTTCTTC. Translated, it gives CSVEGGHNEQFF. This chain connects TRBV29-1 to TRBJ2-1, with unresolved D. V lost 1 base and J 5 bases, leaving 6 bases between the germline ends. The CDR3 totals 12 residues. Germline lookup yields CDR1 SQVTM and CDR2 ANQGSEA.

Ten or more counts support this clonotype. The genes are TRBV20-1 and TRBJ2-1; TRBD2 agrees at 11 bases. CDR1 is DFQATT, CDR2 SNEGSKA, per germline (reference sequence). Trimming took 6 bases from V and 10 from J; bases not matched to a gene: 17. The CDR3 extends over 16 amino acids. The CDR3 protein is CSAAWAGLAVGVEQFF. CDR3 bases: TGCAGTGCCGCCTGGGCGGGACTAGCGGTTGGGGTAGAGCAGTTCTTC.

Concerning this clonotype itself: This may stem from a read error, because a much larger clone lies one nucleotide away. The CDR3 bases are TGTGCCAGCAGCGCCCCCGGTGGGCTAGTCTCCTGCAATGAGCAGTTCTTC. Its protein is CASSAPGGLVSCNEQFF. This chain joins TRBV7-9 and TRBJ2-1, with D uncertain. The CDR3 length is 17 residues. Germline V gives CDR1 SEHNR, CDR2 FQNEAQ (reference sequence).